This passage covers 20 T cell receptor beta chains from one sample sequenced in a study of blood T cell repertoires in COVID-19. TCRdb's copy holds only in-frame clones and misses some; the assay was immunoSEQ multiplex PCR. The profile covers roughly 53,000 clones, with 89% appearing a single time and roughly 1.6% taken by the ten largest. The material sequenced was peripheral blood. The receptors come from a man in his 60s with acute or convalescent COVID-19.

The gene calls are TRBV4-1 and TRBJ2-1; TRBD2 is a possible D gene (5 bases). The CDR3 is 13 residues long. Germline CDR1 and CDR2: MGHRA and YSYEKL. Trimming stripped 3 bases from V and 4 bases from J, with 7 bases between. CDR3 coding DNA: TGCGCCAGCAGCCAGCGCGGGTACAATGAGCAGTTCTTC. Its protein product is CASSQRGYNEQFF.

The chain links TRBV6-1 to TRBJ2-7; a possible D gene is TRBD1 (5 bases). Germline values: CDR1 MNHNS, CDR2 SASEGT. This CDR3 has 12 residues. V shed 8 bases and J shed 2 bases, with 10 bases lying between them. This CDR3 reads CASQGYTYEQYF. In DNA form, the CDR3 reads TGTGCCAGCCAGGGTTACACCTACGAGCAGTACTTC.

CDR3 bases: TGTGCCAGCAGCGTGATAGCCGGGGAGCTGTTTTTT. Encoded protein: CASSVIAGELFF. V gene TRBV5-4 combines with J gene TRBJ2-2; D unclear. Between the trimmed V and J ends, which lost 4 bases and 6 bases, there was a span of 7 bases. The CDR3 runs 12 residues. The germline V gene encodes CDR1 SGHNT and CDR2 YYREEE (reference sequence).

This chain links TRBV7-9 with TRBJ1-2; D is uncertain. The ends were cut back, 0 bases at V and 5 bases at J, with 4 bases in the middle. The CDR3 runs 12 residues. Per the germline V gene, CDR1 is SEHNR and CDR2 is FQNEAQ (reference sequence). CDR3 amino acids: CASSLAAYGYTF. CDR3 DNA: TGTGCCAGCAGCTTAGCAGCGTATGGCTACACCTTC.

The chain links TRBV7-9 to TRBJ1-1, with D unresolved. Trimming stripped 5 bases from V and 7 bases from J, with 17 bases between. Germline loops: CDR1 SEHNR, CDR2 FQNEAQ (reference sequence). This CDR3 contains 14 residues. CDR3: CASSTLRLGLEAFF. CDR3 nucleotide sequence: TGTGCCAGCAGCACCCTCAGGCTCGGACTTGAAGCTTTCTTT.

The CDR3 spells CATSAAGTTSNYGYTF. The CDR3 region has the DNA TGTGCCACCAGTGCCGCAGGGACTACATCTAACTATGGCTACACCTTC. This chain connects TRBV24-1 to TRBJ1-2, with a possible D match to TRBD1 (5 bases). V lost 5 bases and J lost 0, with 15 bases in between. CDR1 and CDR2 from the germline V gene are KGHDR and SFDVKD. This CDR3 is 16 amino acids long.

This clone occurred a few times. The genes are TRBV5-1 and TRBJ1-1; no clear D. Per the germline V gene, CDR1 is SGHRS and CDR2 is YFSETQ. The CDR3 runs to 14 residues. The V end was cut by 1 base, the J end by 1 base, with 8 bases between. The CDR3 protein is CASSLIGGNTEAFF. Here the CDR3 DNA reads TGCGCCAGCAGCTTGATAGGCGGGAACACTGAAGCTTTCTTT.

The chain recombines TRBV15 with TRBJ1-4; TRBD1 matches at 7 bases. The J segment lost 2 bases and the V segment lost 5 bases, leaving 8 bases of the junction unmatched. Germline CDR1 and CDR2: LNHNV and YYDKDF (reference sequence). The CDR3 has 16 amino acids. The CDR3, as DNA: TGTGCCACCAGCGCTCCTCCGACAGGGACTAATGAAAAACTGTTTTTT. Amino acids: CATSAPPTGTNEKLFF.

The V and J genes are TRBV9 and TRBJ2-5, with TRBD1 matching 10 bases. The germline V gene has CDR1 SGDLS and CDR2 YYNGEE. The CDR3 is made up of 14 amino acids. The V gene end was trimmed by 0 bases and the J gene end by 5 bases; junction bases not matched to a gene: 1. CDR3 sequence (DNA): TGTGCCAGCAGCGTAGGGGGACAGGGGGAGACCCAGTACTTC. Residues: CASSVGGQGETQYF. Full variable domain (rest looked up from reference TRBV9 and TRBJ2-5): DSGVTQTPKHLITATGQRVTLRCSPRSGDLSVYWYQQSLDQGLQFLIQYYNGEERAKGNILERFSAQQFPDLHSELNLSSLELGDSALYFCASSVGGQGETQYFGPGTRLLVL.

The chain uses TRBV9 and TRBJ2-3; D gene uncertain. Trimming removed 0 bases from V and 6 bases from J, with 8 bases in between. The CDR3 extends over 13 amino acids. Germline CDR1 is SGDLS and CDR2 is YYNGEE. The CDR3 here is CASSVDDWDTQYF. The CDR3 nucleotides read TGTGCCAGCAGCGTAGATGACTGGGATACGCAGTATTTT.

This clone appeared once. This chain uses TRBV10-3 with TRBJ1-5, with a tentative D call TRBD1 (5 bases). Germline values: CDR1 ENHRY, CDR2 SYGVKD. The V end was cut by 6 bases, the J end by 4 bases, with 13 bases between. The CDR3 totals 14 residues. The CDR3 is CAISDNRGNQPQHF. As DNA, the CDR3 is TGTGCCATCAGCGATAACCGGGGGAATCAGCCCCAGCATTTT.

The chain joins TRBV19 to TRBJ1-2; D not resolved. The germline V gene has CDR1 LNHDA and CDR2 SQIVND (reference sequence). The CDR3 is made up of 13 amino acids. Trimming left V 10 bases short and J 5 bases short, with 17 bases between. DNA for the CDR3: TGTGCCACTGATACTAGGTCAGGATATGGCTACACCTTC. Its protein is CATDTRSGYGYTF.

This clone has only one observation. This chain uses TRBV29-1 with TRBJ1-1; no clear D. The ends were cut back, 7 bases at V and 1 base at J, with 10 bases in the middle. Germline CDR1 SQVTM, CDR2 ANQGSEA. This CDR3 has 12 amino acids. CDR3 coding DNA: TGCAGCGGATCCCACTGGAACACTGAAGCTTTCTTT. Its translation: CSGSHWNTEAFF.

The chain joins TRBV29-1 to TRBJ2-3, with a possible D match to TRBD1 (5 bases). Germline V gene data show CDR1 as SQVTM and CDR2 as ANQGSEA. V was pared by 6 bases and J by 6 bases, with 10 bases between. The length of the CDR3 is 11 residues. The CDR3 protein is CSVGESDTQYF. CDR3 coding DNA: TGCAGCGTAGGGGAATCGGATACGCAGTATTTT.

To note about this clone: Other DNA sequences from this sample encode an identical CDR3 as well. V and J are TRBV20-1 and TRBJ1-1, with 7 nucleotides matching TRBD1. From germline, CDR1 is DFQATT and CDR2 SNEGSKA (reference sequence). The V segment lost 3 bases and the J segment 7 bases; nucleotides outside the gene matches: 2. This CDR3 has 11 amino acids. CDR3 DNA: TGCAGTGCTAGTAGACAGGGTGAAGCTTTCTTT. This gives the protein CSASRQGEAFF.

J is TRBJ1-1 and V is TRBV27; D may be TRBD1 (5 bases). Germline-derived CDR1 and CDR2 are MNHEY and SMNVEV (reference sequence). This CDR3 comprises 14 residues. V shed 5 bases and J shed 1 base, with 11 bases lying between them. In nucleotides, the CDR3 is TGTGCCAGCAGTCCCCAGGGCAGGAACACTGAAGCTTTCTTT. Translating gives CASSPQGRNTEAFF.

The chain employs TRBV3-1 (or the pseudogene TRBV3-2) and TRBJ2-7; 7 positions agree with TRBD2. This CDR3 comprises 14 residues. The J segment lost 4 bases and the V segment lost 4 bases, leaving 7 bases of the junction unmatched. The germline gives CDR1 LGHDT, CDR2 YNNKEL (reference sequence). CDR3 DNA: TGTGCCAGCAGCCGCGGGGGTCTTTTTTACGAGCAGTACTTC. Its translation: CASSRGGLFYEQYF.

The rearrangement links TRBV19 to TRBJ1-5, with D possibly matching TRBD1 (6 bases). V was shortened by 8 bases and J by 0 bases, with 11 bases between the two germline ends. Germline lookup yields CDR1 LNHDA and CDR2 SQIVND (reference sequence). The CDR3 extends over 14 amino acids. The CDR3, as DNA: TGTGCCAGTTCGGACAGTGATAGCAATCAGCCCCAGCATTTT. Protein sequence: CASSDSDSNQPQHF.

The V gene is TRBV28, the J gene TRBJ1-6, with D perhaps matching TRBD1 (6 bases). The CDR3 has 13 residues. The germline V gene encodes CDR1 MDHEN and CDR2 SYDVKM. V lost 7 bases, J lost 7 bases, and 11 bases lay in between. This CDR3 reads CASTGRGNSPLHF. CDR3 nucleotide sequence: TGTGCCAGCACTGGGAGGGGGAATTCACCCCTCCACTTT. The whole variable domain, remainder taken from reference TRBV28 and TRBJ1-6, is DVKVTQSSRYLVKRTGEKVFLECVQDMDHENMFWYRQDPGLGLRLIYFSYDVKMKEKGDIPEGYSVSREKKERFSLILESASTNQTSMYLCASTGRGNSPLHFGNGTRLTVT.

This chain joins TRBV14 and TRBJ2-1; 8 positions match TRBD2. Germline lookup yields CDR1 SGHDN and CDR2 FVKESK. The CDR3 is made up of 16 amino acids. The V gene end was trimmed by 0 bases and the J gene end by 12 bases; junction bases not matched to a gene: 13. The CDR3 here is CASSQDPAGDLIGQFF. In DNA form, the CDR3 reads TGTGCCAGCAGCCAAGATCCAGCGGGAGACCTTATCGGGCAGTTCTTC.